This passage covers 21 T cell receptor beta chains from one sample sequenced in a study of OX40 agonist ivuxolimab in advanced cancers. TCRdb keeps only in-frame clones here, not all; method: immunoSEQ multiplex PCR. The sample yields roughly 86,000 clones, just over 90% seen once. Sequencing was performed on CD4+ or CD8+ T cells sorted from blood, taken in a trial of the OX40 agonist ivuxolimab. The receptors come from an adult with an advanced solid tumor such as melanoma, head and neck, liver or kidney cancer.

The DNA for the CDR3 is TGTGCCAGCAGCCGCCTAGCGGGAGGTCATGGGGAGCAGTACTTC. Translating gives CASSRLAGGHGEQYF. The chain has TRBV4-2 and TRBJ2-7; 11 bases match TRBD2. CDR1 is LGHNA, CDR2 YNFKEQ, per germline. Trimming took 4 bases from V and 7 from J; bases not matched to a gene: 9. The CDR3 sequence is 15 residues long.

DNA of the CDR3: TGTGCCAGCAGAATCTCAGTCTCTGGAAACACCATATATTTT. Its translation is CASRISVSGNTIYF. The chain joins TRBV28 to TRBJ1-3; no clear D. V was clipped by 6 bases and J by 0 bases, with 9 bases between them. The CDR3 runs to 14 residues. Germline CDR1 reads MDHEN; CDR2 reads SYDVKM.

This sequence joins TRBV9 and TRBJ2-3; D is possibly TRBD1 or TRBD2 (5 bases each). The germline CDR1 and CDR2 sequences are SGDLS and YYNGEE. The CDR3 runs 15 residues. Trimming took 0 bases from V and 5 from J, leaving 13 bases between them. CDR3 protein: CASSVAGIGEDTQYF. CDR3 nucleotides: TGTGCCAGCAGCGTAGCAGGGATCGGGGAAGATACGCAGTATTTT.

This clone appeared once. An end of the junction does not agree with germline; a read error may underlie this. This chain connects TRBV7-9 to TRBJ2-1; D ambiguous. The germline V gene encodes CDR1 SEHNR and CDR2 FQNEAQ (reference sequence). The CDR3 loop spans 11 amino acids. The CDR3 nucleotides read TGTGTCAGCAGCTTAGGAATAATCCAGTTCTTC. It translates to CVSSLGIIQFF.

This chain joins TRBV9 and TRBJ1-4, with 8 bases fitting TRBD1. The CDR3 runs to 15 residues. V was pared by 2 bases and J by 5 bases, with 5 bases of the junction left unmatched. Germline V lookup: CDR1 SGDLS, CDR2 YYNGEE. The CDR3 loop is CASSVMGQENEKLFF. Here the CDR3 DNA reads TGTGCCAGCAGCGTGATGGGACAGGAGAATGAAAAACTGTTTTTT. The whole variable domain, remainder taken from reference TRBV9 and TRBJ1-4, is DSGVTQTPKHLITATGQRVTLRCSPRSGDLSVYWYQQSLDQGLQFLIQYYNGEERAKGNILERFSAQQFPDLHSELNLSSLELGDSALYFCASSVMGQENEKLFFGSGTQLSVL.

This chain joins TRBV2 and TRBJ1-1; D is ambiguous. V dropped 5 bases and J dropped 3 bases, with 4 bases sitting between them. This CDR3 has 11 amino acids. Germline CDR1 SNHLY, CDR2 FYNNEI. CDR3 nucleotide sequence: TGTGCCAGCAGTCAGTACACTGAAGCTTTCTTT. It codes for CASSQYTEAFF.

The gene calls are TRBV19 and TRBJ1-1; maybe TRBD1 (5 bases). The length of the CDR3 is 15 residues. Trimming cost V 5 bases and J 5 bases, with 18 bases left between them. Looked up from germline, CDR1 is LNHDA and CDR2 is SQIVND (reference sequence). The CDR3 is CASSPETDARTEAFF. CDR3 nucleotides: TGTGCCAGTAGTCCGGAGACAGACGCGAGGACTGAAGCTTTCTTT.

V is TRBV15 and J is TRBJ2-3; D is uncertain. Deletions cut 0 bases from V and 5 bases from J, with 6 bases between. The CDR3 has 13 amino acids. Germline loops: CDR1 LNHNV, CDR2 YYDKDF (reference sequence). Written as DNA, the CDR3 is TGTGCCACCAGCAGAGATCCGGGAGATACGCAGTATTTT. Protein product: CATSRDPGDTQYF.

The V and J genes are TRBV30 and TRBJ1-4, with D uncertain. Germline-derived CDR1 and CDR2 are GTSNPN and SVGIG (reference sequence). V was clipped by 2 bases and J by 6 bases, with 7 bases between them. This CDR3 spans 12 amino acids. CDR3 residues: CAWSKIDEKLFF. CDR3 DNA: TGTGCCTGGAGTAAGATAGATGAAAAACTGTTTTTT.

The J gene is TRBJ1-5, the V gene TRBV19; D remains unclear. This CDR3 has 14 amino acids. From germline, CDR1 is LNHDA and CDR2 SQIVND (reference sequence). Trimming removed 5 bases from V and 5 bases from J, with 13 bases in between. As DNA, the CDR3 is TGTGCCAGTAGTTACGGACGGAGACATCAGCCCCAGCATTTT. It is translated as CASSYGRRHQPQHF.

The CDR3 loop reads CASSRDIPHSYEQYF. CDR3 DNA sequence: TGTGCCAGCAGTCGGGACATACCCCACTCCTACGAGCAGTACTTC. The chain joins TRBV6-6 to TRBJ2-7, with D maybe TRBD1 (6 bases). Germline CDR1 and CDR2: MNHNY and SVGAGI (reference sequence). V lost 5 bases and J lost 0, with 14 bases in between. The CDR3 contains 15 residues.

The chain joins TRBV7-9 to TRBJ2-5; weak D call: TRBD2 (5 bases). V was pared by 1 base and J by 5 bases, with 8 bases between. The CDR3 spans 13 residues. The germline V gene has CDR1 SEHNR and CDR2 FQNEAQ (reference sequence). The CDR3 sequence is CASSLGGEETQYF. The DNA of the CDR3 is TGTGCCAGCAGCTTAGGGGGAGAGGAGACCCAGTACTTC.

Here the CDR3 reads CASSIGQGRGSTDTQYF. DNA of the CDR3: TGCGCCAGCAGCATAGGACAGGGGCGAGGAAGCACAGATACGCAGTATTTT. The V call is TRBV5-1, the J call TRBJ2-3; 9 positions agree with TRBD1. Trimming at V came to 4 bases and at J to 0 bases, leaving 9 bases not matched to a gene. The CDR3 runs 17 residues. Germline V CDR1 and CDR2: SGHRS, YFSETQ.

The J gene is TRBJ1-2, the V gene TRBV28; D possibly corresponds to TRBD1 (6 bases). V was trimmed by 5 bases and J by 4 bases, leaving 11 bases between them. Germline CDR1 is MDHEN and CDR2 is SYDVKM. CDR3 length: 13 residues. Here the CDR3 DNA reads TGTGCCAGCAGTCCGGACAGTGTCTATGGCTACACCTTC. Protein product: CASSPDSVYGYTF.

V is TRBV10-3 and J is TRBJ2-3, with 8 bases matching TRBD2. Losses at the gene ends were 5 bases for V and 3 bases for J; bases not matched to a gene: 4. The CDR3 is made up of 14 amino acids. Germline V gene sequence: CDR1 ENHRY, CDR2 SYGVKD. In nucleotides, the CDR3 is TGTGCCATCAGTCAGGGCGGGGGGACAGATACGCAGTATTTT. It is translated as CAISQGGGTDTQYF.

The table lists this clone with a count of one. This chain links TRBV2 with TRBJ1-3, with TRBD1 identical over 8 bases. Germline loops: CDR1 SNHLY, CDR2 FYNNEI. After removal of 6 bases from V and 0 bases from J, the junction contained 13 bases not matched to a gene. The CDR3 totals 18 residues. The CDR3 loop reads CASRPGTGVKGSGNTIYF. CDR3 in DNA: TGTGCCAGCAGGCCCGGGACAGGCGTAAAGGGCTCTGGAAACACCATATATTTT.

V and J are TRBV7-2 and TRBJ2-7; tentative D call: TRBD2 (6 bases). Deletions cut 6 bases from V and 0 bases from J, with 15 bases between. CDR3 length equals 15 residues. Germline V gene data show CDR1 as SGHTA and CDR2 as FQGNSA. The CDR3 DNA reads TGTGCCAGCAGTCCGGGAGACTTTCTCTCCTACGAGCAGTACTTC. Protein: CASSPGDFLSYEQYF.

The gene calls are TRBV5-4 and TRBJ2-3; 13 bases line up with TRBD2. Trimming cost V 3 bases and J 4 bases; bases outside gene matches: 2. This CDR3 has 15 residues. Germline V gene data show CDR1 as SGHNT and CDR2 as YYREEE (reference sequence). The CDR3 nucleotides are TGTGCCAGCAGCTCTGGACTAGCGGGGGCAGATACGCAGTATTTT. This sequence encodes CASSSGLAGADTQYF.

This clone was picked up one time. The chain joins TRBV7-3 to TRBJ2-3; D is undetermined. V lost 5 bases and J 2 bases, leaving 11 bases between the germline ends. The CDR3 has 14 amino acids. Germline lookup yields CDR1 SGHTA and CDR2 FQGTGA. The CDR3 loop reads CASSEGVVTDTQYF. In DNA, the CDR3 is TGTGCCAGCAGCGAAGGAGTAGTCACAGATACGCAGTATTTT.

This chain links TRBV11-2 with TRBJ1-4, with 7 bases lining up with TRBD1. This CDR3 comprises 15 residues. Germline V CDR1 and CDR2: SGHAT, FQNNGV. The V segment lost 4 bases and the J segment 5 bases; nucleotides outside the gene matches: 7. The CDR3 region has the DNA TGTGCCAGCAGCTCGCCGGGACAGTGGAATGAAAAACTGTTTTTT. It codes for CASSSPGQWNEKLFF.

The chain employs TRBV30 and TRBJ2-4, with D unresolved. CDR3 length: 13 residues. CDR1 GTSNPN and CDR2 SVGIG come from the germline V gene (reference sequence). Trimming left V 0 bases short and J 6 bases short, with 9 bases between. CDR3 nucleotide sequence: TGTGCCTGGAGTGTGGACCCTTCAAACATTCAGTACTTC. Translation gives CAWSVDPSNIQYF.